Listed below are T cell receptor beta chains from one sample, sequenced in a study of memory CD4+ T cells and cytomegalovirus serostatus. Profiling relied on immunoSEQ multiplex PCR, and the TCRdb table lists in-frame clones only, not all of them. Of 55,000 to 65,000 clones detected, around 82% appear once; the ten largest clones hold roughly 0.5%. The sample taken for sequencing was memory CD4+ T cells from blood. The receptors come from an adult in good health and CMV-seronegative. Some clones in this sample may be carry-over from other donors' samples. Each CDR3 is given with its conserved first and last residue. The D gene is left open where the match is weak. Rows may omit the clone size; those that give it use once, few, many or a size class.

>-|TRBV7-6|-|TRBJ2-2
TGTGCCAGCAGCTGGGCCGGGGGAAACACCGGGGAGCTGTTTTTT
CASSWAGGNTGELFF
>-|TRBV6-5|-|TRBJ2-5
TGTGCCAGCAGTTACCCCGGGACAAAGGGGACCCAGTACTTC
CASSYPGTKGTQYF
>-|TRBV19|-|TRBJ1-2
TGTGCCAGTACCCGGAGTCGGAGAGACTATGGCTACACCTTC
CASTRSRRDYGYTF
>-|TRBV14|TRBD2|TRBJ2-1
TGTGCCAGCAGCCGAGGCCAAACTAGCGGGGGGAGGGATGAGCAGTTCTTC
CASSRGQTSGGRDEQFF
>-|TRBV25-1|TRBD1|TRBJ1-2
TGTGCCAGCAGCCATCCGGGACAGGGAAATGGCTACACCTTC
CASSHPGQGNGYTF
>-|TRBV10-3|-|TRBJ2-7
TGTGCCATCAGTGATGCCTCCTCAGCCTACGAGCAGTACTTC
CAISDASSAYEQYF
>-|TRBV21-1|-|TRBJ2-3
TGTGCCAGCAGCAACCCGGTAGCCGGGACTCCGGGGGATACGCAGTATTTT
CASSNPVAGTPGDTQYF
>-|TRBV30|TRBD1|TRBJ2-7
TGTGCCTGGAGTAAGGACAGGGTCGAGCAGTACTTC
CAWSKDRVEQYF
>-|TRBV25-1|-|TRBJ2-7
TGTGCCAGCAGTCACTCCTACGAGCAGTACTTC
CASSHSYEQYF
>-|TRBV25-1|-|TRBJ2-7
TGTGCCAGCAGTATATCCCGCCGGGGAGGTACTTACGAGCAGTACTTC
CASSISRRGGTYEQYF
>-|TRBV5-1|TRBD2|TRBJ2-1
TGCGCCAGCAGCTTCCAACCCGCACTAGCGGTGGATGAGCAGTTCTTC
CASSFQPALAVDEQFF
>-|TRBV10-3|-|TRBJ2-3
TGTGCCATCAGTGAGCCGGCGATCAGCACAGATACGCAGTATTTT
CAISEPAISTDTQYF
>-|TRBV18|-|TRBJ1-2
TGTGCCAGCTCACCGGGACGCCAGCTCAACTATGGCTACACCTTC
CASSPGRQLNYGYTF
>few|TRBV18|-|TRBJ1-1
TGTGCCAGCTCACCAGGGGCGGGTAACACTGAAGCTTTCTTT
CASSPGAGNTEAFF
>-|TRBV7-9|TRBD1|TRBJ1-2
TGTGCCAGCAGCTTGCGGGACAGAGATGCCTATGGCTACACCTTC
CASSLRDRDAYGYTF
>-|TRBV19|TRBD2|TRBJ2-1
TGTGCCAGTAGCACGACTAGCGGGAGCTACAATGAGCAGTTCTTC
CASSTTSGSYNEQFF
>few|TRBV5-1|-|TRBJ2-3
TGCGCCAGCAGCCCCCCAAGGGTCGCCGATACGCAGTATTTT
CASSPPRVADTQYF
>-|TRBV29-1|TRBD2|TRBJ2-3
TGCAGTGTCCTAACCCGGACTCCAGTAATTAGCGGGAGCGCAGATACGCAGTATTTT
CSVLTRTPVISGSADTQYF
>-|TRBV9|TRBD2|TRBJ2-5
TGTGCCAGCACCCCTGGGGCGGGAGGATCCGGGGAGACCCAGTACTTC
CASTPGAGGSGETQYF
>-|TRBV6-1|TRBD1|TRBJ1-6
TGTGCCAGCAGTGAACGGGGGGGGACAGGGAATTCACCCCTCCACTTT
CASSERGGTGNSPLHF
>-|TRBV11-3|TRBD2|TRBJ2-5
TGTGCCAGCAGCAAGGGGACTAGCGGGGATCAAGAGACCCAGTACTTC
CASSKGTSGDQETQYF
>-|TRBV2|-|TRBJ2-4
TGTGCCAGCAGTGAAGCCCGCGGTGGGGCCAAAAACATTCAGTACTTC
CASSEARGGAKNIQYF
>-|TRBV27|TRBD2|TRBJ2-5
TGTGCCAGCCCCCGGCTAGCGGGAGAGGAGGGGACCCAGTACTTC
CASPRLAGEEGTQYF
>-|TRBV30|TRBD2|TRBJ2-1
TGTGCCTGGAGTGTACTAGCGGAGGGGGGTGAGCAGTTCTTC
CAWSVLAEGGEQFF
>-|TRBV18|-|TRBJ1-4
TGTGCCAGCTCCCCCAACCAGGGAGAGAAAAAACTGTTTTTT
CASSPNQGEKKLFF